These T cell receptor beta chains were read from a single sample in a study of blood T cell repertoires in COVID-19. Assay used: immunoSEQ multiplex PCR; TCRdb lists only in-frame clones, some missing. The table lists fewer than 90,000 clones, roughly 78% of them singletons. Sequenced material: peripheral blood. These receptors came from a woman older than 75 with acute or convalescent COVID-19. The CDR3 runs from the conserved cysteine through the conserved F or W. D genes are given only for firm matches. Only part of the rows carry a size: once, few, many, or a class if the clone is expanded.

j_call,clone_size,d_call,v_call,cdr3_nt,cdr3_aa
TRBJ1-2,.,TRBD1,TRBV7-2,TGTGCCAGCAGCAGATGGGACAGCACTAACTATGGCTACACCTTC,CASSRWDSTNYGYTF
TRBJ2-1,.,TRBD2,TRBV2,TGTGCCAGCAGAGTAGCGGGGGGGCGTCAGTATGAGCAGTTCTTC,CASRVAGGRQYEQFF
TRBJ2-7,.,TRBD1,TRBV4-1,TGCGCCAGCAGCCAAGGGGGATTCCTTTACAGGGGGCACCCCTACGAGCAGTACTTC,CASSQGGFLYRGHPYEQYF
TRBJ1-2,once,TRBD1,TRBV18,TGTGCCAGCTCACCATTCGGGACAGGGGTTAACTATGGCTACACCTTC,CASSPFGTGVNYGYTF
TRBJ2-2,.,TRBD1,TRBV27,TGTGCCAGCGACAGGGGCCGTCCTTTTTCGAACACCGGGGAGCTGTTTTTT,CASDRGRPFSNTGELFF
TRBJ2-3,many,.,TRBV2,TGTGCCAGCAGTCTAGACTCGACTGATACGCAGTATTTT,CASSLDSTDTQYF
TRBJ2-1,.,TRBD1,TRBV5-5,TGTGCCAGCAGGGGTTGGGGACAGGATCCCACCTACAATGAGCAGTTCTTC,CASRGWGQDPTYNEQFF
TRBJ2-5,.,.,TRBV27,TGTGCCAGCAGCCGAAAGCGGGAAGAGACCCAGTACTTC,CASSRKREETQYF
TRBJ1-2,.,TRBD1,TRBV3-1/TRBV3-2,TGTGCCAGCAGCCAAGCCGGGACAGGGGGGAACTATGGCTACACCTTC,CASSQAGTGGNYGYTF
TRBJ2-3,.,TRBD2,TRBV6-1,TGTGCCAGCAGTGAAGGCGATAAACTAGCGGTAGTGGATACGCAGTATTTT,CASSEGDKLAVVDTQYF
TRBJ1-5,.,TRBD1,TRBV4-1,TGCGCCAGCAGCCTTGTCGGGACAGGGAGTCAGCCCCAGCATTTT,CASSLVGTGSQPQHF
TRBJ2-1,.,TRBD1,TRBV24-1,TGTGCCACCAGTACATACCGGGACAGGGACAATGAGCAGTTCTTC,CATSTYRDRDNEQFF
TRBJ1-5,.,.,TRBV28,TGTGCCAGCAGTTTCTACTATCAGCCCCAGCATTTT,CASSFYYQPQHF
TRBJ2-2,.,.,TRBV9,TGTGCCAGCAGCCTCCGAGGGACTTTAACCGGGGAGCTGTTTTTT,CASSLRGTLTGELFF
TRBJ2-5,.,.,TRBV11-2,TGTGCCAGCAGCCAATACTTCCGGACAGATTCGTGGGAAGAGACCCAGTACTTC,CASSQYFRTDSWEETQYF
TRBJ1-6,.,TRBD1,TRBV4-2,TGTGCCAGCAGCCATGACAGGGGGGATAATTCACCCCTCCACTTT,CASSHDRGDNSPLHF
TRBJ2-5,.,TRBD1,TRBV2,TGTGCCAGCGGTGGATTAGGACAGGGACAAGAGACCCAGTACTTC,CASGGLGQGQETQYF
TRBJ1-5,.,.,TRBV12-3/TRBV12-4,TGTGCCAGCAGAACTAACGCCGGCCAGCCCCAGCATTTT,CASRTNAGQPQHF
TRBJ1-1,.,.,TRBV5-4,TGTGCCAGCAGCTTTGACAGCCTGATGAACACTGAAGCTTTCTTT,CASSFDSLMNTEAFF
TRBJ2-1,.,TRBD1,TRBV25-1,TGTGCCAGCTCCCAAAATAAGGGACAGCGGACCGGGCAGTTCTTC,CASSQNKGQRTGQFF
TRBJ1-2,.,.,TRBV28,TGTGCCAGCAGTCCCACAGGGTATGGCTACACCTTC,CASSPTGYGYTF
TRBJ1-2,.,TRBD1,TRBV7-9,TGTGCCAGCAGCTTAGGAGGCAGGGGGGATTATGGCTACACCTTC,CASSLGGRGDYGYTF
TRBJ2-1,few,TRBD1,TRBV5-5,TGTGCCAGCAGCCTACTGGGGGACAGGAGCTCCTACAATGAGCAGTTCTTC,CASSLLGDRSSYNEQFF
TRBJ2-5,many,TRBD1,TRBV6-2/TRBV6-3,TGTGCCAGCAGTTCCGGACAGGGAGAGCTGGGGACCCAGTACTTC,CASSSGQGELGTQYF
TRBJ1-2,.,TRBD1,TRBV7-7,TGTGCTAGCAGCTTAGATTTTAACAGGGGAAATGGCTACACCTTC,CASSLDFNRGNGYTF
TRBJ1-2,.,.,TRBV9,TGTGCCAGCAGCTTACCAGGGGACGGTGGCTACACCTTC,CASSLPGDGGYTF
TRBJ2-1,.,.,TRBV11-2,TGTGCCACCGCCAGGGGGGACATCTCCTACAATGAGCAGTTCTTC,CATARGDISYNEQFF
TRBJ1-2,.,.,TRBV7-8,TGTGCCAGCAGCCCACCTCGGAGCGGCTACACCTTC,CASSPPRSGYTF
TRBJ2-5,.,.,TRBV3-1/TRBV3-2,TGTGCCAGCAGCCCCGAGGCAGAGACCCAGTACTTC,CASSPEAETQYF
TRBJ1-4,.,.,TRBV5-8,TGTGCCAGCAGCTTGGGCTTAGAGGTCGGGGGAGATGAAAAACTGTTTTTT,CASSLGLEVGGDEKLFF
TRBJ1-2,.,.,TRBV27,TGTGCCAGCAGTTCCATGGACAGATGGGGGACTAACTATGGCTACACCTTC,CASSSMDRWGTNYGYTF
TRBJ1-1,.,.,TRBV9,TGTGCCAGCAGCGTAGGCGGTGGCTACACTGAAGCTTTCTTT,CASSVGGGYTEAFF
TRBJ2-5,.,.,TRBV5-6,TGTGCCAGCAGCTTTTTCCTTGGTCCCCAGGGTGGGGAGACCCAGTACTTC,CASSFFLGPQGGETQYF
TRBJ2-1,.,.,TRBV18,TGTGCCAGCTCTCGGGACACGCACAATGAGCAGTTCTTC,CASSRDTHNEQFF
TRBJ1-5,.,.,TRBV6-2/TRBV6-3,TGTGCCAGCAGCTTTCCGGGGTCACGCAATCAGCCCCAGCATTTT,CASSFPGSRNQPQHF
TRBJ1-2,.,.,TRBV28,TGTGCCAGCAGTTTACCTACAGGAAACTATGGCTACACCTTC,CASSLPTGNYGYTF
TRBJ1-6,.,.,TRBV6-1,TGTGCCAGCAGTGAAGGCCCCACCGACAACCCCCTCCACTTT,CASSEGPTDNPLHF
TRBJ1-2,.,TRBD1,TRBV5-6,TGTGCCAGCAGGCGCCGGGACAGGGGGTACGGTGGCTACACCTTC,CASRRRDRGYGGYTF
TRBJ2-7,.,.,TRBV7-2,TGTGCCAGCAGCTTTAGGGGGGGCTACGAGCAGTACTTC,CASSFRGGYEQYF